The present T cell receptor beta chain was sequenced within a study of T-cell memory formation after mild COVID-19. Study-wide results and limits: Detection of some responders pre-infection suggested pre-existing cross-reactive memory T cells participated. Of the contracting clones, CD4+ ones lay mainly in CM and EM, and CD8+ ones in EMRA. Clones shrinking from day 15 to 85 showed even CD4/CD8 mixes; later expanders tilted CD4+.

Germline-derived CDR1 and CDR2 are SGDLS and YYNGEE. The CDR3 extends over 13 amino acids. The germline V and J ends were trimmed by 2 bases and 7 bases, with 13 bases remaining between them. Amplification by 5'RACE using constant-segment primers produced TCR alpha and TCR beta cDNA libraries that carried sample barcodes and UMIs. In TCRdb, the 5' RACE reads were re-called with MiXCR into one record per CDR3 protein. The table lists around 450,000 distinct CDR3 sequences, about 19% of them singletons. This clonotype turned up a few times. Its specificity is unknown. The J gene is TRBJ2-7, the V gene TRBV9; the D is unclear. The specimen sequenced was PBMCs or a T cell subset sorted from them (not recorded which). The TCR was taken from an adult woman who had mild COVID-19 (a few samples of this study predate the infection). Cell type and time point are not known. CDR3 in amino acids: CASSVGTASEQYF. The CDR3 nucleotides are TGTGCCAGCAGCGTGGGCACAGCGTCGGAGCAGTACTTC.